The present TCR beta chain was sequenced within a study of T cell responses to AZD1222 COVID-19 vaccine. This CDR3 comprises 15 residues. Germline-derived CDR1 and CDR2 are SNHLY and FYNNEI. V was pared by 8 bases and J by 0 bases, with 14 bases between. Second doses that came at about 4 or about 12 weeks were put together. Assay used: immunoSEQ multiplex PCR; TCRdb lists only in-frame clones, some missing. Of about 270,000 clones listed, roughly 93% were seen once; the top ten hold around 0.58%. This TCR derives from an adult who received the AZD1222 COVID-19 vaccine. V and J are TRBV2 and TRBJ1-3; D may be TRBD1 (5 bases). The sample here was peripheral blood, taken 28 days after the second AZD1222 dose. The CDR3 nucleotides read TGTGCCAGCGGGACGTCCATCAGCTCTGGAAACACCATATATTTT. Encoded protein: CASGTSISSGNTIYF.